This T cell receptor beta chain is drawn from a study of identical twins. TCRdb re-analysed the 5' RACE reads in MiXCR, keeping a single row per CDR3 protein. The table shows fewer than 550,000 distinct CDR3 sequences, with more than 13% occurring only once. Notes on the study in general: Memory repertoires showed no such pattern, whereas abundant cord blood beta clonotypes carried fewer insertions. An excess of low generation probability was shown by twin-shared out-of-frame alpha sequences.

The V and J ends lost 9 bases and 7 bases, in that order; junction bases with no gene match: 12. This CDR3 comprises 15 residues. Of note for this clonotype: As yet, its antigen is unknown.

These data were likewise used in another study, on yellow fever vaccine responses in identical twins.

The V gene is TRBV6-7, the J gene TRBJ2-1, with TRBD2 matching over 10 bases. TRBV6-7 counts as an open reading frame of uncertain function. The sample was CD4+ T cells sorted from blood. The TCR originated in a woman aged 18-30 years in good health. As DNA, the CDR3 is TGTGCCAGTCACGAAGCGGGAGGGCCTGGAAATGAGCAGTTCTTC. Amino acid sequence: CASHEAGGPGNEQFF.